This entry lists 4 T cell receptor beta chains sequenced from one sample in a study of PD-1 blockade in classical Hodgkin lymphoma. Relapse was seen in all patients after autologous stem cell transplantation, and brentuximab vedotin exposure was variable. Produced via immunoSEQ multiplex PCR; TCRdb's table is partial and in-frame only. The top ten hold around 9% of the sample, which has 35,000 to 45,000 clones, around 86% seen once. The starting material was peripheral blood mononuclear cells (PBMCs), obtained at baseline. All receptors derive from a human donor with classical Hodgkin lymphoma.

The V and J genes are TRBV9 and TRBJ2-3, with 11 positions matching TRBD2. Looked up from germline, CDR1 is SGDLS and CDR2 is YYNGEE. The CDR3 is made up of 18 amino acids. V lost 0 bases, J lost 0 bases, and 6 bases stayed unmatched. In DNA form, the CDR3 reads TGTGCCAGCAGCGTAGTCGGGACTAGCGGCCCCAGCACAGATACGCAGTATTTT. This gives the protein CASSVVGTSGPSTDTQYF.

The chain joins TRBV28 to TRBJ2-7, with D uncertain. The CDR3 is made up of 13 amino acids. Trimming shortened V by 3 bases and J by 5 bases, and 11 bases separated the two germline ends. Per the germline V gene, CDR1 is MDHEN and CDR2 is SYDVKM. The CDR3 nucleotides are TGTGCCAGCAGTTTGGGCCAGTACAACGAGCAGTACTTC. This encodes CASSLGQYNEQYF.

This sequence joins TRBV9 and TRBJ1-2; a weak D match, TRBD1 (6 bases). The CDR3 totals 17 residues. Trimming removed 4 bases at V and 0 bases at J, with 19 bases between. Germline CDR1 is SGDLS and CDR2 is YYNGEE. CDR3 bases: TGTGCCAGCAGCATGGGACAATTCCCCCACTCTAACTATGGCTACACCTTC. Translation gives CASSMGQFPHSNYGYTF. The full variable domain, in which reference TRBV9 and TRBJ1-2 provide the parts outside the CDR3, is DSGVTQTPKHLITATGQRVTLRCSPRSGDLSVYWYQQSLDQGLQFLIQYYNGEERAKGNILERFSAQQFPDLHSELNLSSLELGDSALYFCASSMGQFPHSNYGYTFGSGTRLTVV.

The chain carries TRBV6-5 and TRBJ1-2; TRBD1 aligns across 12 bases. The junction had 5 bases not matched to a gene; V was cut back by 10 bases and J by 5 bases. This CDR3 spans 13 amino acids. Germline V lookup: CDR1 MNHEY, CDR2 SVGAGI. The CDR3 bases are TGTGCCACCCGGGACAGGGGGCTTTATGGCTACACCTTC. Its protein product is CATRDRGLYGYTF.